This TCR beta chain was identified in a study of beta chain features in type 1 diabetes. Investigators reverse transcribed all isolated RNA, so they sequenced expressed TCRB transcripts. The assay was immunoSEQ multiplex PCR, and TCRdb's table has in-frame clones only and misses some. The sample records 250,000 to 300,000 clones, 20% to 25% being singletons. Overall study results and limits: Shortening that was moderate but significant affected the TCRB CDR3s of Type 1 diabetes patients in all four CD4+ subsets.

This clone came up a few times. Antigen unknown. The length of the CDR3 is 12 residues. Per the germline V gene, CDR1 is SQVTM and CDR2 is ANQGSEA. After removal of 7 bases from V and 5 bases from J, the junction contained 6 bases not matched to a gene. Material for sequencing was naive CD4+ T cells from blood. The chain recombines TRBV29-1 with TRBJ1-1; 8 bases match TRBD1. This TCR was sampled from a woman aged 30 to 39 with type 1 diabetes. In DNA, the CDR3 is TGCAGCGCCGGACAGGGTAGGACTGAAGCTTTCTTT. Translated: CSAGQGRTEAFF.